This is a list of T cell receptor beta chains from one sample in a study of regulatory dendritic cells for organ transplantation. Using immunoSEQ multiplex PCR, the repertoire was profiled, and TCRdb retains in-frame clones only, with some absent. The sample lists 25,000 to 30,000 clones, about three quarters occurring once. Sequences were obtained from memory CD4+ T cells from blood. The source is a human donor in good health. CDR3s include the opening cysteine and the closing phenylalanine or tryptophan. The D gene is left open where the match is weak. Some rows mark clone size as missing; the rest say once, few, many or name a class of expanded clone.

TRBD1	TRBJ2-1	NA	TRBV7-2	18	TGTGCCAGCAGCACCCAGCCGACAGGGGAGCGCTCCTACAATGAGCAGTTCTTC	CASSTQPTGERSYNEQFF
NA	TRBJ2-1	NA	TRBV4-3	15	TGCGCCAGCAGCCAAGGTTCGGGCGTCCTCGATGAGCAGTTCTTC	CASSQGSGVLDEQFF
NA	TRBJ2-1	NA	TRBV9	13	TGTGCCAGCAGCGGAATTCCTTTCTTCGAGCAGTTCTTC	CASSGIPFFEQFF
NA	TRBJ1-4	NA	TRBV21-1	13	TGTGCCAGCAGGGGACAGGGCAGGGAAAAACTGTTTTTT	CASRGQGREKLFF
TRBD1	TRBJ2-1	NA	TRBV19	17	TGTGCCAGTAGTATAGAGACAGGGCGAAGCTCCTACAATGAGCAGTTCTTC	CASSIETGRSSYNEQFF
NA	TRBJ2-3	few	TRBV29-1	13	TGCAGCGGGGGCCCCCCTAGCACAGATACGCAGTATTTT	CSGGPPSTDTQYF
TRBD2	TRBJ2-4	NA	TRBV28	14	TGTGCCAGCAGTTTATCGGGGGGAAAAAACATTCAGTACTTC	CASSLSGGKNIQYF
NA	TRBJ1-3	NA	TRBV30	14	TGTGCCTGGGAGCCAGACAACACTGGAAACACCATATATTTT	CAWEPDNTGNTIYF
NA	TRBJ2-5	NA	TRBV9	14	TGTGCCAGCAGCGTAGCCGGGTACCAAGAGACCCAGTACTTC	CASSVAGYQETQYF
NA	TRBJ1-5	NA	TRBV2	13	TGTGCCAGCATGCGGGGAGGCAATCAGCCCCAGCATTTT	CASMRGGNQPQHF
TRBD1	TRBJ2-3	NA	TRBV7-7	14	TGTGCTAGCAGCCTAGGGACAGGGTTGGATACGCAGTATTTT	CASSLGTGLDTQYF
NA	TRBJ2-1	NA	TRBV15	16	TGTGCCACCAGCAGAGGTTCCGGGGTAATAAGCAATGAGCAGTTCTTC	CATSRGSGVISNEQFF
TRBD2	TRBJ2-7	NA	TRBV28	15	TGTGCCAGCAGCCGTCCGGGACTAGCGGCCTACGAGCAGTACTTC	CASSRPGLAAYEQYF
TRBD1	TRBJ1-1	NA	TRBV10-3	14	TGTGCCATCAGTGAGGTTACAGGGGGCACTGAAGCTTTCTTT	CAISEVTGGTEAFF
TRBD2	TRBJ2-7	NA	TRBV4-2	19	TGTGCCAGCAGCCAAGATAATTCGCTAGCGGGAGTCAATTCCTACGAGCAGTACTTC	CASSQDNSLAGVNSYEQYF
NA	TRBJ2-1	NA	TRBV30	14	TGTGCCTCATCCGGGAGACACGAAATTAATGAGCAGTTCTTC	CASSGRHEINEQFF
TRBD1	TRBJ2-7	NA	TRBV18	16	TGTGCCAGCCTCCCCTCCGGGGGACAGGTTCCCTACGAGCAGTACTTC	CASLPSGGQVPYEQYF
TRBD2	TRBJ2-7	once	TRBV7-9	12	TGTGCCAGCAGCTTCGGGAGGGACGAGCAGTACTTC	CASSFGRDEQYF
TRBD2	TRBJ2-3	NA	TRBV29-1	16	TGCAGCGTTGTTGTCGGGACTAGCGGGAGCTCGGATACGCAGTATTTT	CSVVVGTSGSSDTQYF
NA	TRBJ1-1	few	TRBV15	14	TGTGCCACCAGCAGAGATCAAATAACCACTGAAGCTTTCTTT	CATSRDQITTEAFF
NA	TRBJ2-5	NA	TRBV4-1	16	TGCGCCAGCAGCCTCCAGGGGGGTGGGAACCAAGAGACCCAGTACTTC	CASSLQGGGNQETQYF
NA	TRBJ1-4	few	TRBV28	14	TGTGCCAGCGGGGAACAGGGTTGGGTGGAAAAACTGTTTTTT	CASGEQGWVEKLFF
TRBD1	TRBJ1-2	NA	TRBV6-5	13	TGTGCCAGCAGGACAGGGAGCAGATATGGCTACACCTTC	CASRTGSRYGYTF
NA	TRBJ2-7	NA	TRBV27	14	TGTGCCAGCAGTCTCCGGGACACTTTAACCGAGCAGTACTTC	CASSLRDTLTEQYF
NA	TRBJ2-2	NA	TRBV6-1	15	TGTGCCAGCAGTGAAGTCAGGGTAATGACCGGGGAGCTGTTTTTT	CASSEVRVMTGELFF